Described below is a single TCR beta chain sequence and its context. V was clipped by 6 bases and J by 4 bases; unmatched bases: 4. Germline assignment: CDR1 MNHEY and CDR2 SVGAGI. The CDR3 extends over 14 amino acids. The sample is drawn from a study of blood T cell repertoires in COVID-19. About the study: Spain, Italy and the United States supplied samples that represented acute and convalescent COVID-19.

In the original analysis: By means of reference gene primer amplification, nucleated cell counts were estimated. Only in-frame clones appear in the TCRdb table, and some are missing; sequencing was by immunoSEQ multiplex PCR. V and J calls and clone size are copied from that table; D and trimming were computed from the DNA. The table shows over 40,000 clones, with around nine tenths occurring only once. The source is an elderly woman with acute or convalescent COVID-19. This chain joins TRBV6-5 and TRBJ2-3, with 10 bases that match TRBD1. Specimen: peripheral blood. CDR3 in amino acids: CASRRQGAADTQYF. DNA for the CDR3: TGTGCCAGCAGACGACAGGGGGCTGCAGATACGCAGTATTTT.